The 14 T cell receptor beta chains presented below share a single source sample, sequenced in a study of blood T cell repertoires in COVID-19. Sequencing used immunoSEQ multiplex PCR; TCRdb keeps in-frame clones, though not all of them. The data hold 200,000 or so clones, with over 65% observed a single time. What was sequenced was peripheral blood. All receptors derive from a person between 70 and 80 years old with COVID-19, enrolled during active disease.

This chain connects TRBV18 to TRBJ2-2, with a weak D call TRBD1 (6 bases). V gave up 3 bases and J gave up 4 bases, with 9 bases separating them. From germline, CDR1 is KGHSH and CDR2 LQKENI. This CDR3 is 14 amino acids long. CDR3 coding DNA: TGTGCCAGCTCACCTACGACAGGCACCGGGGAGCTGTTTTTT. Encoded protein: CASSPTTGTGELFF.

V usage is TRBV7-6 and J usage is TRBJ2-6, with a possible D match to TRBD1 (5 bases). Germline values: CDR1 SGHVS, CDR2 FNYEAQ. V lost 2 bases and J 0 bases, leaving 8 bases between the germline ends. CDR3 length equals 16 residues. The CDR3 spells CASSLRGSSGANVLTF. DNA of the CDR3: TGTGCCAGCAGCTTAAGGGGCAGCTCTGGGGCCAACGTCCTGACTTTC. The variable domain in full, with the rest retrieved from reference TRBV7-6 and TRBJ2-6, is GAGVSQSPRYKVTKRGQDVALRCDPISGHVSLYWYRQALGQGPEFLTYFNYEAQQDKSGLPNDRFSAERPEGSISTLTIQRTEQRDSAMYRCASSLRGSSGANVLTFGAGSRLTVL.

V usage is TRBV7-9 and J usage is TRBJ2-7; possible D gene TRBD2, 5 bases. Trimming left V 3 bases short and J 0 bases short, with 12 bases between. Per the germline V gene, CDR1 is SEHNR and CDR2 is FQNEAQ (reference sequence). There are 15 residues in the CDR3. CDR3: CASSLLVASSYEQYF. DNA of the CDR3: TGTGCCAGCAGCTTGCTCGTAGCGAGCTCCTACGAGCAGTACTTC.

V is TRBV5-1 and J is TRBJ2-1; the D is unclear. Germline CDR1 SGHRS, CDR2 YFSETQ. This CDR3 contains 13 residues. Trimming left V 1 base short and J 7 bases short, with 9 bases between. This CDR3 reads CASSLTRSNEQFF. CDR3 coding DNA: TGCGCCAGCAGCTTGACGAGGTCGAATGAGCAGTTCTTC.

The chain links TRBV7-9 to TRBJ1-6; 8 bases fit TRBD1. The CDR3 totals 15 residues. The junction had 10 bases not matched to a gene; V was cut back by 6 bases and J by 9 bases. Germline loops: CDR1 SEHNR, CDR2 FQNEAQ (reference sequence). The CDR3 DNA follows: TGTGCCAGCAGACATACGGACAGGGAAGGTTCACCCCTCCACTTT. Translation: CASRHTDREGSPLHF.

The rearrangement links TRBV6-5 to TRBJ1-6; TRBD1 is a possible D gene (6 bases). Trimming removed 0 bases from V and 6 bases from J, with 12 bases in between. The germline V gene has CDR1 MNHEY and CDR2 SVGAGI. The CDR3 loop spans 16 amino acids. CDR3 region: CASSYSRRGGNSPLHF. The CDR3 coding sequence is TGTGCCAGCAGTTACTCCCGTCGAGGGGGTAATTCACCCCTCCACTTT.

The chain carries TRBV6-5 and TRBJ1-4; no definite D call. From germline, CDR1 is MNHEY and CDR2 SVGAGI. V lost 0 bases and J 6 bases, leaving 8 bases between the germline ends. This CDR3 has 14 amino acids. The CDR3 DNA reads as TGTGCCAGCAGTTACTCTTCAGGTTATGAAAAACTGTTTTTT. Translated, it gives CASSYSSGYEKLFF.

V usage is TRBV5-6 and J usage is TRBJ2-1; perhaps TRBD1 as D (6 bases). V lost 2 bases to trimming and J lost 8 bases, with 11 bases between them. There are 13 residues in the CDR3. Germline values: CDR1 SGHDT, CDR2 YYEEEE. This CDR3 reads CASSFGRGYEQFF. DNA for the CDR3: TGTGCCAGCAGCTTTGGCAGGGGATATGAGCAGTTCTTC.

The chain has TRBV12-5 and TRBJ2-2, with 8 positions matching TRBD1. Germline values: CDR1 LGHNT, CDR2 FRNRAP. The ends lost 6 bases at V and 6 bases at J; junction bases unmatched: 9. This CDR3 comprises 15 residues. Here the CDR3 reads CASGSDRDGSGELFF. Written as DNA, the CDR3 is TGTGCTAGTGGCTCGGACAGGGATGGTTCCGGGGAGCTGTTTTTT.

This clone showed up just a few times. The rearrangement uses TRBV6-1 and TRBJ2-1; 9 positions match TRBD1. V lost 2 bases to trimming and J lost 7 bases; unmatched junction nucleotides: 12. Germline loops: CDR1 MNHNS, CDR2 SASEGT. The CDR3 contains 17 residues. CDR3 coding DNA: TGTGCCAGCAGTGAACTAAAGCGGACAGGGGTTGGAAATGAGCAGTTCTTC. It translates to CASSELKRTGVGNEQFF.

This chain links TRBV29-1 with TRBJ2-1; 9 nucleotides match TRBD1. Germline trimming cut 4 bases from V and 6 bases from J; bases unmatched to any gene: 13. Germline V lookup: CDR1 SQVTM, CDR2 ANQGSEA. This CDR3 is 16 amino acids long. CDR3 DNA sequence: TGCAGCGTTGGGCGATCGGGGACAGGGATCCCCAATGAGCAGTTCTTC. It is translated as CSVGRSGTGIPNEQFF.

This sequence joins TRBV3-1 (or the pseudogene TRBV3-2) and TRBJ1-6; TRBD1 matches at 7 bases. J was trimmed by 10 bases and V by 4 bases; bases with no gene match: 7. Looked up from germline, CDR1 is LGHDT and CDR2 is YNNKEL (reference sequence). This CDR3 comprises 14 residues. CDR3 DNA: TGTGCCAGCAGCCCGACAGGGTCGTCCTCACCCCTCCACTTT. Its translation: CASSPTGSSSPLHF.

The chain employs TRBV27 and TRBJ1-2, with D perhaps TRBD1 (5 bases). V lost 0 bases to trimming and J lost 7 bases, with 12 bases between them. In germline, CDR1 is MNHEY, CDR2 SMNVEV (reference sequence). CDR3 length: 14 residues. The CDR3 here is CASSLSARVGGYTF. The CDR3 bases are TGTGCCAGCAGTTTATCAGCCAGGGTTGGTGGCTACACCTTC.

V is TRBV4-1 and J is TRBJ2-3; D possibly corresponds to TRBD2 (6 bases). V was cut by 7 bases and J by 0 bases, with 11 bases left in between. The CDR3 sequence is 14 residues long. Per the germline V gene, CDR1 is MGHRA and CDR2 is YSYEKL. The CDR3 here is CASNPGLSTDTQYF. CDR3 coding DNA: TGCGCCAGCAACCCGGGACTTAGCACAGATACGCAGTATTTT.